The 20 T cell receptor beta chains below come from one sample, sequenced in a study of blood T cell repertoires in COVID-19. Profiling relied on immunoSEQ multiplex PCR, and the TCRdb table lists in-frame clones only, not all of them. The table records a few hundred thousand clones, about nine tenths of them present only once. Sequenced input: PBMCs or T cells enriched from blood (not recorded which). These receptors all come from a woman in her forties or fifties who had been exposed to COVID-19.

CDR3 sequence reads: CATPSPYGGYTF. The CDR3 bases are TGTGCCACCCCATCGCCCTACGGGGGCTACACCTTC. V usage is TRBV28 and J usage is TRBJ1-2; D not certain. V was shortened by 10 bases and J by 8 bases, with 17 bases between the two germline ends. The V gene's germline CDR1 is MDHEN and CDR2 SYDVKM. The CDR3 contains 12 residues.

The chain combines TRBV3-1 (or the pseudogene TRBV3-2) with TRBJ2-1, with D maybe TRBD1 (6 bases). V was cut by 4 bases and J by 4 bases, with 14 bases left in between. Germline V gene data show CDR1 as LGHDT and CDR2 as YNNKEL (reference sequence). The CDR3 totals 15 residues. In DNA, the CDR3 is TGTGCCAGCAGCCGCGCCGGGACAACTTACAATGAGCAGTTCTTC. Translating gives CASSRAGTTYNEQFF.

The V gene is TRBV20-1, the J gene TRBJ1-1; D gene ambiguous. Germline loops: CDR1 DFQATT, CDR2 SNEGSKA (reference sequence). Trimming cost V 3 bases and J 6 bases, with 5 bases left between them. The CDR3 consists of 10 residues. The DNA of the CDR3 is TGCAGTGCTAGCAGGTCTGAAGCTTTCTTT. Its translation is CSASRSEAFF.

This chain uses TRBV15 with TRBJ1-2; D ambiguous. Germline V gene data show CDR1 as LNHNV and CDR2 as YYDKDF (reference sequence). Trimming took off 11 bases at V and 1 base at J, with 14 bases between the two ends. This CDR3 spans 13 amino acids. This CDR3 is CARGLEGNYGYTF. The CDR3 nucleotides read TGTGCCCGCGGACTGGAGGGTAACTATGGCTACACCTTC.

This chain links TRBV28 with TRBJ2-1; D possibly corresponds to TRBD1 (6 bases). The CDR3 covers 14 residues. Germline V gene sequence: CDR1 MDHEN, CDR2 SYDVKM. V was cut by 2 bases and J by 11 bases, with 16 bases left in between. For the CDR3, the DNA is TGTGCCAGCAGTTTAATCATACGGGACAAACAGCAGTTCTTC. The encoded protein is CASSLIIRDKQQFF.

This chain joins TRBV19 and TRBJ2-5; 7 nucleotides align to TRBD2. The CDR3 runs 14 residues. J was trimmed by 4 bases and V by 7 bases; bases with no gene match: 9. The germline V gene encodes CDR1 LNHDA and CDR2 SQIVND (reference sequence). CDR3 region: CASTPQGGIETQYF. The CDR3 DNA is TGTGCCAGTACTCCCCAGGGAGGGATAGAGACCCAGTACTTC.

V is TRBV2 and J is TRBJ2-1; 10 bases agree with TRBD2. Trimming at V came to 0 bases and at J to 15 bases, leaving 11 bases not matched to a gene. Looked up from germline, CDR1 is SNHLY and CDR2 is FYNNEI. The CDR3 has 15 residues. CDR3 sequence: CASSEAGVAGGRWFF. The CDR3 DNA sequence: TGTGCCAGCAGTGAAGCCGGGGTAGCGGGGGGAAGGTGGTTCTTC.

In its sample, this clone was seen once. The chain uses TRBV6-4 and TRBJ1-4, with 7 bases fitting TRBD1. V trimming: 2 bases; J trimming: 0 bases; junction bases outside the gene matches: 21. This CDR3 is 22 amino acids long. Germline V gene sequence: CDR1 MRHNA, CDR2 SNTAGT. The chain's CDR3 is CASSDPRLFLRDRPATNEKLFF. The CDR3 DNA reads TGTGCCAGCAGTGACCCCCGATTATTTCTCCGGGACAGACCAGCAACTAATGAAAAACTGTTTTTT.

The J gene is TRBJ2-3, the V gene TRBV27; possible D gene TRBD1, 8 bases. This CDR3 has 14 amino acids. Per germline, CDR1 MNHEY and CDR2 SMNVEV (reference sequence). V dropped 5 bases and J dropped 5 bases, with 14 bases sitting between them. The CDR3 DNA reads as TGTGCCAGCAGTCAGACAGGGGAGGGAGATACGCAGTATTTT. This translates into CASSQTGEGDTQYF.

In this sample, this clone turned up a few times. CDR3 amino acids: CASSVSGNNSPLHF. CDR3 DNA sequence: TGTGCCAGCAGCGTAAGCGGGAATAATTCACCCCTCCACTTT. The rearrangement links TRBV9 to TRBJ1-6; the D is unclear. Germline-derived CDR1 and CDR2 are SGDLS and YYNGEE. Trimming cost V 1 base and J 5 bases, with 7 bases left between them. CDR3 length: 14 amino acids.

The chain employs TRBV11-2 and TRBJ2-4; D call uncertain. Per the germline V gene, CDR1 is SGHAT and CDR2 is FQNNGV. CDR3 length: 14 amino acids. The V and J ends lost 5 bases and 0 bases respectively, with 8 bases between them. The CDR3, as DNA: TGTGCCAGCAGCGATACTCTAGCCAAAAACATTCAGTACTTC. Encoded protein: CASSDTLAKNIQYF.

V and J are TRBV5-1 and TRBJ2-7; 7 nucleotides agree with TRBD1. Germline CDR1 is SGHRS and CDR2 is YFSETQ. The CDR3 has 16 residues. The V segment lost 4 bases and the J segment 0 bases; nucleotides outside the gene matches: 10. The CDR3 reads CASSQTYRGSSYEQYF. The CDR3 bases are TGCGCCAGCAGCCAGACATACAGGGGCAGCTCCTACGAGCAGTACTTC.

This chain joins TRBV30 and TRBJ1-3; D is unresolved. The CDR3 is made up of 14 amino acids. Germline V gene sequence: CDR1 GTSNPN, CDR2 SVGIG (reference sequence). The V end lost 3 bases, the J end lost 0 bases, and 9 bases lay between the germline ends. DNA for the CDR3: TGTGCCTGGAGCCCGACATTCTCTGGAAACACCATATATTTT. Translation: CAWSPTFSGNTIYF.

This clone was seen once. This chain links TRBV28 with TRBJ1-1; TRBD1 matches at 11 bases. With 4 bases clipped from V and 1 base from J, the junction kept 5 bases outside the gene matches. CDR1 is MDHEN and CDR2 is SYDVKM in the germline V gene. CDR3 length equals 16 residues. The CDR3 region is CASSYGTGGGNTEAFF. The CDR3 DNA reads as TGTGCCAGCAGTTATGGGACAGGGGGTGGGAACACTGAAGCTTTCTTT.

The CDR3 region has the DNA TGTGCCAGCAGCTTGAGATTAAGGACTAGGGCTAGCCAAGAGACCCAGTACTTC. Translated: CASSLRLRTRASQETQYF. The rearrangement links TRBV7-9 to TRBJ2-5; 7 nucleotides match TRBD2. The CDR3 has 18 residues. Germline V gene sequence: CDR1 SEHNR, CDR2 FQNEAQ (reference sequence). J was trimmed by 1 base and V by 3 bases; bases with no gene match: 14.

About this clone: The identical CDR3 is also encoded by other nucleotide sequences in the sample. J is TRBJ2-5 and V is TRBV3-1 (or the pseudogene TRBV3-2); TRBD1 matches at 7 bases. Germline assignment: CDR1 LGHDT and CDR2 YNNKEL (reference sequence). V shed 1 base, J shed 5 bases, and the junction held 4 bases outside the gene matches. The CDR3 covers 14 residues. For the CDR3, the DNA is TGTGCCAGCAGCCAAGGAGGGGGCGGGGAGACCCAGTACTTC. It translates to CASSQGGGGETQYF.

The J gene is TRBJ1-5, the V gene TRBV10-2; TRBD1 agrees at 12 bases. Germline loops: CDR1 WSHSY, CDR2 SAAADI. With V trimmed by 2 bases and J by 9 bases, 5 bases remained unmatched. The CDR3 covers 15 residues. This CDR3 is CASSEGGQGALPQHF. CDR3 DNA sequence: TGCGCCAGCAGTGAGGGGGGACAGGGGGCTCTGCCCCAGCATTTT.

This clone was detected a few times. The J gene is TRBJ1-2, the V gene TRBV7-9, with 8 bases identical to TRBD1. The germline CDR1 and CDR2 sequences are SEHNR and FQNEAQ (reference sequence). Trimming cost V 7 bases and J 4 bases; bases outside gene matches: 2. The CDR3 extends over 12 amino acids. The CDR3 loop is CASTDRGYGYTF. CDR3 coding DNA: TGTGCCAGCACCGACAGGGGCTATGGCTACACCTTC.

J is TRBJ2-7 and V is TRBV7-9; TRBD1 agrees at 7 bases. This CDR3 contains 13 residues. V dropped 5 bases and J dropped 9; count of bases not matched to a gene: 10. Germline V lookup: CDR1 SEHNR, CDR2 FQNEAQ (reference sequence). DNA of the CDR3: TGTGCCAGCAGCCTCGGGACAGCTTGGGGGCAGTACTTC. Protein: CASSLGTAWGQYF.

The chain couples TRBV5-4 to TRBJ2-2, with TRBD2 matching over 8 bases. The CDR3 extends over 16 amino acids. In germline, CDR1 is SGHNT, CDR2 YYREEE (reference sequence). V gave up 2 bases and J gave up 5 bases; unmatched junction bases: 8. The CDR3: CASSLAGVRGTGELFF. The DNA of the CDR3 is TGTGCCAGCAGCTTAGCGGGGGTCCGGGGAACCGGGGAGCTGTTTTTT.